This T cell receptor beta chain emerged from a study of blood T cell repertoires in COVID-19. At the level of the study: PBMCs, B-cell-depleted T cells, or T cells provided the cDNA or gDNA that made up the material.

The CDR3 has 17 amino acids. In germline, CDR1 is SGHTA, CDR2 FQGTGA. Unmatched junction bases numbered 6, after V lost 5 bases and J lost 3 bases. The protocol was immunoSEQ multiplex PCR, while the TCRdb copy is restricted to in-frame clones and leaves out a portion. The sample consists of some 150,000 clones, over 65% of them appearing once. V and J are TRBV7-3 and TRBJ2-2; 13 nucleotides line up with TRBD2. The clonotype was recovered from a man in his sixties or seventies with acute or convalescent COVID-19. Material for sequencing was peripheral blood. This CDR3 reads CASSELAGGPDTGELFF. CDR3 sequence (DNA): TGTGCCAGCAGCGAACTAGCGGGGGGGCCCGACACCGGGGAGCTGTTTTTT.